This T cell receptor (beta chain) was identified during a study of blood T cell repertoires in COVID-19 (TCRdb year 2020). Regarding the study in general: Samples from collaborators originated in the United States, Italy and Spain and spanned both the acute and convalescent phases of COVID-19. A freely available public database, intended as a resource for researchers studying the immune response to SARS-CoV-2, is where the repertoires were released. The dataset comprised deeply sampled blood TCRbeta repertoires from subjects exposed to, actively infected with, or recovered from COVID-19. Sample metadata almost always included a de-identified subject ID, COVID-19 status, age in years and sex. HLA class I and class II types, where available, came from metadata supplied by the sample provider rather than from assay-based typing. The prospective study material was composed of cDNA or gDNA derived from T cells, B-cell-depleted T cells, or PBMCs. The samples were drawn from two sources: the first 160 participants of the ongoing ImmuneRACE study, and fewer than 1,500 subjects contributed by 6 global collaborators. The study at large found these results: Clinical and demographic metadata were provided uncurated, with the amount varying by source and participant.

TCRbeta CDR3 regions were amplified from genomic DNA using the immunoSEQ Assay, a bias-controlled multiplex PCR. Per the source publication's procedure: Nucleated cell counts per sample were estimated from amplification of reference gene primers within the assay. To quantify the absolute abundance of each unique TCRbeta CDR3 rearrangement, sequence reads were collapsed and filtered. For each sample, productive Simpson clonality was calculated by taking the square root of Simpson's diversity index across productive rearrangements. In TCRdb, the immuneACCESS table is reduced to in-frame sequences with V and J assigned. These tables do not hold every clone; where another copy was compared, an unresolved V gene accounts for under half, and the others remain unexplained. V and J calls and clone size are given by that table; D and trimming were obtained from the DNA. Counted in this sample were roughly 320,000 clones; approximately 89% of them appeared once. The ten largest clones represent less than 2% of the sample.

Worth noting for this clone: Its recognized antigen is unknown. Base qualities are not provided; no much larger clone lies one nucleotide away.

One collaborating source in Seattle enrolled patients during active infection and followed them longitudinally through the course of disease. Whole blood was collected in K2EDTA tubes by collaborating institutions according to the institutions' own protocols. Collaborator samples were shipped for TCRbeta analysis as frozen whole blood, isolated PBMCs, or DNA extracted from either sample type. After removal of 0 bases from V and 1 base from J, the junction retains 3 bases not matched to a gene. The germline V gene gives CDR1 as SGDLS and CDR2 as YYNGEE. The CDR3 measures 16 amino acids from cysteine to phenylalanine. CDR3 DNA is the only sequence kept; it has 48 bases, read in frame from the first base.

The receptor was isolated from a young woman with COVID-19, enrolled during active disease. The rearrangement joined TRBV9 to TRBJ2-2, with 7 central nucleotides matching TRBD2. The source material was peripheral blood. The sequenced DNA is TGTGCCAGCAGCGTAGGTCCGGGGGGGAACACCGGGGAGCTGTTTTTT. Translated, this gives CASSVGPGGNTGELFF.